These T cell receptor beta chains were read from a single sample in a study of neoadjuvant nivolumab and ipilimumab in lung cancer. Sequenced by immunoSEQ multiplex PCR; TCRdb stores in-frame clones only, minus some. The sample records under 35,000 clones, roughly nine tenths being singletons. The input for sequencing was peripheral blood, taken after neoadjuvant nivolumab, alone or with ipilimumab, at or shortly before surgery. The receptors shown here come from an adult with non-small cell lung cancer. CDR3s include the opening cysteine and the closing phenylalanine or tryptophan. The D gene is left open where the match is weak. Clone size, where shown, is once, few, many, or a class for clones that have expanded.

TRBV4-1,-,-,TRBJ1-4,TGCGCCAGCAGCCAAAGAACAAGGACAGATAATGAAAAACTGTTTTTT,CASSQRTRTDNEKLFF
TRBV5-1,once,-,TRBJ1-3,TGCGCCAGCAGCTTGGGGGGGGAAGGCTCTGGAAACACCATATATTTT,CASSLGGEGSGNTIYF
TRBV6-1,-,-,TRBJ2-4,TGTGCCAGCAGTGGAGCGAGGACAAGCGCCAAAAACATTCAGTACTTC,CASSGARTSAKNIQYF
TRBV19,-,TRBD2,TRBJ2-5,TGTGCCAGTAGTATTGCTAGCGGGGTTCAAGAGACCCAGTACTTC,CASSIASGVQETQYF
TRBV28,-,TRBD2,TRBJ2-1,TGTGCCAGCAGTTTAACAGCGGGGAGAATGAATGAGCAGTTCTTC,CASSLTAGRMNEQFF
TRBV18,-,-,TRBJ2-5,TGTGCCAGCTCACCACAGCTCCAAGAGACCCAGTACTTC,CASSPQLQETQYF
TRBV5-1,-,-,TRBJ2-1,TGCGCCAGCAGCGTAATACAGGGATTCCCCCCCAATGAGCAGTTCTTC,CASSVIQGFPPNEQFF
TRBV19,few,TRBD1,TRBJ1-6,TGTGCCAGTAGAGACAGGGTTGCTAATTCACCCCTCCACTTT,CASRDRVANSPLHF
TRBV5-1,-,-,TRBJ2-5,TGCGCCAGCAGCTTGGAGGGAGTGAAGACCCAGTACTTC,CASSLEGVKTQYF
TRBV7-9,-,-,TRBJ1-1,TGTGCCAGCAGCGCCCTAAACACTGAAGCTTTCTTT,CASSALNTEAFF
TRBV18,-,TRBD1,TRBJ1-5,TGTGCCAGCTCAGACGGGACAGTCAATCAGCCCCAGCATTTT,CASSDGTVNQPQHF
TRBV11-3,-,-,TRBJ2-6,TGTGCCAGCAGCCAGTCTTTCGACGGGTCTGGGGCCAACGTCCTGACTTTC,CASSQSFDGSGANVLTF
TRBV7-3,-,-,TRBJ2-2,TGTGCCAGCAGCTTAACGACGGGGGACACCGGGGAGCTGTTTTTT,CASSLTTGDTGELFF
TRBV7-9,-,-,TRBJ2-7,TGTGCCAGCACCTTGTCGGGCTCCTACGAGCAGTACTTC,CASTLSGSYEQYF